This T cell receptor (beta chain) was captured in a study of vaccination and CD4 T cells after COVID-19. Study summary: Control cultures were given a CEFX pool, an HIV-1 Nef pool, or no peptide. Study results and caveats: SARS-CoV-2-reactive clonotypes showed a nonsignificant median rise from approximately 23 to 38.

Germline assignment: CDR1 MNHNS and CDR2 SASEGT. Trimming cost V 2 bases and J 2 bases, with 3 bases left between them. CDR3 length: 13 amino acids. Treatment noted: roughly ten-day PBMC culture with coronavirus spike peptide pools or control peptides (ViraFEST assay). ViraFEST grew antigen-specific T cells using peptide pools, then sequenced TCRs. At days 3 and 7, half the medium was exchanged for fresh IL-2 medium. A few counts support this clonotype. The antigen is unknown. Sequenced with the Oncomine TCR Beta short-read assay was DNA taken from cultured CD4+ T cells. TCRdb used MiXCR to reprocess the PCR reads, holding one entry per CDR3 protein. Of tens of thousands of distinct CDR3 sequences in the sample, around two thirds were seen once.

This rearrangement joins TRBV6-1 to TRBJ2-2; no firm D call. The sequencing input was CD4+ T cells from blood, cultured in vitro. The sequence came from a human donor who had recovered from COVID-19. CDR3 sequence reads: CASSEFNTGELFF. The CDR3 DNA follows: TGTGCCAGCAGTGAATTCAACACCGGGGAGCTGTTTTTT.